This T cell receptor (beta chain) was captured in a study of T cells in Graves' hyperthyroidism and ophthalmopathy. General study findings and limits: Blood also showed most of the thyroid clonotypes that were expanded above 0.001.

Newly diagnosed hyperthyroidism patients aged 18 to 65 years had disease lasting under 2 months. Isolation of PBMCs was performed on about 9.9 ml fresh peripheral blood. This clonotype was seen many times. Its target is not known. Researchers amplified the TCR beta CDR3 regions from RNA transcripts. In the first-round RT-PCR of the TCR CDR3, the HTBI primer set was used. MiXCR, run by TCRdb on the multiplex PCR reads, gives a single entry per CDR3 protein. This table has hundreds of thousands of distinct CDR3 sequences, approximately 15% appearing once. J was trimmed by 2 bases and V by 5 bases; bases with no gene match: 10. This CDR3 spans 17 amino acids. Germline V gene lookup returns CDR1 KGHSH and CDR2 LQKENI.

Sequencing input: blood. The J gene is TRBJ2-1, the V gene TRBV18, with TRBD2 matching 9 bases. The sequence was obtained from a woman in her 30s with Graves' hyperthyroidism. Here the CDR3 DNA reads TGTGCCAGCTCATCGGCCCAAGCGGGAGGCCCCTACAATGAGCAGTTCTTC. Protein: CASSSAQAGGPYNEQFF.